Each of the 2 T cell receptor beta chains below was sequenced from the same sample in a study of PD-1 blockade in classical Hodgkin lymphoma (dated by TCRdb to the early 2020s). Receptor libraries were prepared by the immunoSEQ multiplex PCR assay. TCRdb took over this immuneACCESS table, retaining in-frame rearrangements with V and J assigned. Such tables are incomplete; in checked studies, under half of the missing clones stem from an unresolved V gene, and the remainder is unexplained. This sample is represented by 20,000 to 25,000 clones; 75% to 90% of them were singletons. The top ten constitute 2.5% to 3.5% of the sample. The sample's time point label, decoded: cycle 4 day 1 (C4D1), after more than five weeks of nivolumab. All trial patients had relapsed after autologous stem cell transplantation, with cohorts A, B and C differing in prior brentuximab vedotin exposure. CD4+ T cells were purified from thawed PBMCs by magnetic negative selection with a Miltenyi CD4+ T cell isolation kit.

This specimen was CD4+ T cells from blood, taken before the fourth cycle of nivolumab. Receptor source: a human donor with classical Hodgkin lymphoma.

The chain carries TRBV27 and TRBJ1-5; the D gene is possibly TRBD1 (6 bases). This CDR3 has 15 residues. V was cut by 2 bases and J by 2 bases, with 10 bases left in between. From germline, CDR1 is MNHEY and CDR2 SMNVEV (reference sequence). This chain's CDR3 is CASSLAAGGNQPQHF. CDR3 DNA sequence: TGTGCCAGCAGTTTAGCGGCAGGGGGCAATCAGCCCCAGCATTTT.

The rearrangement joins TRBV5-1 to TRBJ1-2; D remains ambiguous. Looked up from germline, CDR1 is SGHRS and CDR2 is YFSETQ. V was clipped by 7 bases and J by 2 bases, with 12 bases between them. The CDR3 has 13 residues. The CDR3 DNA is TGCGCCAGCGGCGCGGGTTCCAACTATGGCTACACCTTC. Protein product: CASGAGSNYGYTF.